This T cell receptor (beta chain) was sequenced in a study of OX40 agonist ivuxolimab in advanced cancers. CDR1 and CDR2 from the germline V gene are SGHTA and FQGTGA. The CDR3 totals 14 residues. The V segment lost 4 bases and the J segment 5 bases; nucleotides outside the gene matches: 3. The protocol was immunoSEQ multiplex PCR, while the TCRdb copy is restricted to in-frame clones and leaves out a portion. The sample lists roughly 80,000 clones, 90% to 95% occurring once. The sequence derives from an adult with an advanced solid tumor such as melanoma, head and neck, liver or kidney cancer. This chain links TRBV7-3 with TRBJ1-5; 9 bases agree with TRBD1. Specimen: CD4+ or CD8+ T cells sorted from blood, collected in a trial of the OX40 agonist ivuxolimab. Here the CDR3 reads CASSSNRGHQPQHF. In DNA form, the CDR3 reads TGTGCCAGCAGCTCAAACAGGGGGCATCAGCCCCAGCATTTT.